This entry features one T cell receptor (beta chain) sequence. Its antigen is not identified. These data originate in a study of T cells expressing NK-cell markers. Study-wide results and limits: The CD3+CD56-NKG2C+ fraction of a few donors was likewise dominated by these clonotypes.

For each CDR3 protein, TCRdb gives one entry from its re-call of the 5' RACE reads, without DNA. There are roughly 170,000 distinct CDR3 sequences in the sample, with roughly 20% held by the top ten. The sequence derives from a woman between 18 and 70 years old in good health. The sample comprised blood T cells: a sorted CD56 or NKG2C T cell subset, CD4+ or CD8+ T cells, or bulk PBMC T cells (not recorded which).

Here the CDR3 reads CASSMTGPGGNQPQHF. This sequence joins TRBV12-3 or TRBV12-4 and TRBJ1-5; TCRdb returns TRBD1, unconfirmable since there is no DNA. The CDR3 has 16 residues.